The T cell receptor beta chain described here comes from a study of cytomegalovirus exposure and HLA in healthy donors. Overall study: The approximately 680 first-cohort repertoires and the roughly 120 validation repertoires shared the same platform, a later analysis reported. The study's findings and limits: In vitro confirmation showed three CMV-associated chains to be CMV antigen specific. Generally TCR sequences proved uncommon, though certain public TCRs appeared in numerous donors.

The data were produced by immunoSEQ multiplex PCR, yet TCRdb's version contains in-frame clones alone and is incomplete. The sample lists around 300,000 clones, 88% occurring once. Trimming took 6 bases from V and 6 from J; bases not matched to a gene: 7. The CDR3 sequence is 14 residues long. In germline, CDR1 is LNHDA, CDR2 SQIVND (reference sequence). About this clone: Its specificity is not known.

The chain is built from TRBV19 and TRBJ1-5; the match to TRBD1 covers 8 bases. Sequencing was done on a sample of PBMCs. This TCR came from a woman in her late teens or twenties in good health and CMV-seronegative. The CDR3: CASSQDRVSQPQHF. The CDR3 region has the DNA TGTGCCAGTAGCCAGGACAGGGTTAGTCAGCCCCAGCATTTT.